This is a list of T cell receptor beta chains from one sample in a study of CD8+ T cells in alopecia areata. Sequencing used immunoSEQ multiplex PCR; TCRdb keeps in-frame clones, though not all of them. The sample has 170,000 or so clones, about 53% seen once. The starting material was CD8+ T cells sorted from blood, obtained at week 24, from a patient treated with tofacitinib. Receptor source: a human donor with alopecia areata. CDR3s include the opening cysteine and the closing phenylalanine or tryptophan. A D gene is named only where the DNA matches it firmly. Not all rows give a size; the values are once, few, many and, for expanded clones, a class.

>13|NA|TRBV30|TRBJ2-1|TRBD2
CAWREGTSYEQFF
TGTGCCTGGAGGGAAGGGACTAGCTATGAGCAGTTCTTC
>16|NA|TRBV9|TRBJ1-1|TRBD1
CASSGYGTAGNTEAFF
TGTGCCAGCAGCGGATATGGGACAGCTGGGAACACTGAAGCTTTCTTT
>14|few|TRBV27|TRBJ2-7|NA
CASSQQGNANEQYF
TGTGCCAGCAGCCAACAGGGAAATGCTAACGAGCAGTACTTC
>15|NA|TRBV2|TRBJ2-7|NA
CASSAWTVSSYEQYF
TGTGCCAGCAGTGCGTGGACAGTCAGCTCCTACGAGCAGTACTTC
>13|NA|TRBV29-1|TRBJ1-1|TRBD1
CSVGTGEGTEAFF
TGCAGCGTTGGGACAGGGGAGGGCACTGAAGCTTTCTTT
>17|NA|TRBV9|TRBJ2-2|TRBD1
CASSGGDRVGNTGELFF
TGTGCCAGCAGCGGCGGCGACAGGGTCGGCAACACCGGGGAGCTGTTTTTT
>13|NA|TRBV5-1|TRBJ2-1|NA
CASSLGGINEQFF
TGCGCCAGCAGCTTGGGCGGGATCAATGAGCAGTTCTTC
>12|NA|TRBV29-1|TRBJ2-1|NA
CSVEARREEQFF
TGCAGCGTTGAAGCTAGAAGGGAGGAGCAGTTCTTC
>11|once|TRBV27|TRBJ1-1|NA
CASSSRTEAFF
TGTGCCAGCTCTTCGAGGACTGAAGCTTTCTTT
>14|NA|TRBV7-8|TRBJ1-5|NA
CASSLEASNQPQHF
TGTGCCAGCAGCTTAGAGGCCAGCAATCAGCCCCAGCATTTT
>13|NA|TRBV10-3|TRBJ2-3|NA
CAISDARSDTQYF
TGTGCCATCAGTGATGCGCGCTCAGATACGCAGTATTTT
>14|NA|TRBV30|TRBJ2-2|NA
CAWNSGREPGELFF
TGTGCCTGGAACTCCGGGCGGGAACCCGGGGAGCTGTTTTTT
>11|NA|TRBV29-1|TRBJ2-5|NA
CSAPGSGTQYF
TGCAGCGCTCCCGGGAGTGGGACCCAGTACTTC